This TCR beta chain was sequenced during a study of blood T cell repertoires in COVID-19. As for the study in general: COVID-19 samples, acute and convalescent, were from the United States, Italy and Spain.

Clones were read by immunoSEQ multiplex PCR, and TCRdb kept only the in-frame ones, dropping some. The top ten clones hold about 0.65% of a sample with approximately 490,000 clones, 75% to 90% of them seen once. Germline values: CDR1 KGHSH, CDR2 LQKENI. The germline V and J ends were trimmed by 3 bases and 7 bases, with 9 bases remaining between them. CDR3 length: 13 residues. Sequencing was done on a sample of PBMCs or T cells enriched from blood (not recorded which). The TCR comes from a woman aged 18-29 years who had recovered from COVID-19. V gene TRBV18 combines with J gene TRBJ2-2; TRBD2 is a possible D gene (5 bases). The CDR3 protein is CASSPRGNGELFF. Written as DNA, the CDR3 is TGTGCCAGCTCACCGCGAGGGAACGGGGAGCTGTTTTTT.